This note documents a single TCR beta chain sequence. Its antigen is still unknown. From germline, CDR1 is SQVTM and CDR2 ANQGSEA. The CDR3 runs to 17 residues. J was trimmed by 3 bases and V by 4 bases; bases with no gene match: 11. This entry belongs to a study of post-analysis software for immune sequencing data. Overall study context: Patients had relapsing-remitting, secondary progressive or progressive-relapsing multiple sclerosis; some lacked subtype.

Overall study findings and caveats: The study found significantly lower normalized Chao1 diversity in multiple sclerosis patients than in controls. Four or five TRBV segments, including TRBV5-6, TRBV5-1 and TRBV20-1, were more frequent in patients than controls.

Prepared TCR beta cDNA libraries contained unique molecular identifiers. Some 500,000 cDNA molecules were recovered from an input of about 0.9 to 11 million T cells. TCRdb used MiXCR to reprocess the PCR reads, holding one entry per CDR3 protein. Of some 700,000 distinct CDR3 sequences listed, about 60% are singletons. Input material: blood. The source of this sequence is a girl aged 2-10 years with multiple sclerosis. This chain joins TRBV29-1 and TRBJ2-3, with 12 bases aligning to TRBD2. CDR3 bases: TGCAGCGTTGGCCCCCCCACTAGCGGGAGGTTGACAGATACGCAGTATTTT. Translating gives CSVGPPTSGRLTDTQYF.